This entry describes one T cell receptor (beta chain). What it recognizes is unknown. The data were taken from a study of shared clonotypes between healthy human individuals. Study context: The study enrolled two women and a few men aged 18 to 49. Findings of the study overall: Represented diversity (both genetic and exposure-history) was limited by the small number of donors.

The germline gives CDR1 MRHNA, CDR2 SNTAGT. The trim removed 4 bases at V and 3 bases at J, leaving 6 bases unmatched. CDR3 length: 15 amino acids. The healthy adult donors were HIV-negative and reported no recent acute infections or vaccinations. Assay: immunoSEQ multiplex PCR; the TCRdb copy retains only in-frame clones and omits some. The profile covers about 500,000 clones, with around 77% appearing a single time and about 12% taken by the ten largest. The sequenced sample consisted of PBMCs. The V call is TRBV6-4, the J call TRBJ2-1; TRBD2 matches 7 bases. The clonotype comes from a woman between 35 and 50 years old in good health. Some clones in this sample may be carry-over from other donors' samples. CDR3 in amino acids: CASSVESSGYNEQFF. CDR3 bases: TGTGCCAGCAGTGTAGAGTCTAGCGGCTACAATGAGCAGTTCTTC.